This TCR delta chain was captured in a study of gammadelta T cells in human blood (dated by TCRdb to 2018 to 2021). General conclusions and limits of the study: In the study, polyclonal expansion of innate gamma-delta T cells immediately after birth was reported to appear to be driven by microbial exposure.

A few counts support this clone. This receptor's antigen is unknown. A far larger clone is one nucleotide away, so this likely arose from a read error. The germline V gene encodes CDR1 GEAIGNYY and CDR2 EKD. The junction shows trimming of 4 bases on V and 0 bases on J, plus 20 bases between the germline ends. The CDR3 runs 17 amino acids, cysteine and phenylalanine included. Of the read, only the CDR3 DNA is kept; its 51 bases are in frame from base 1. Library construction relied on RT-PCR. Sequenced on an Illumina MiSeq. With CATT, TCRdb called clones again from the public reads; duplicate DNA rows were later joined. The sample data list about 660 delta-chain clones, and roughly 63% of these were observed just once. More than 25% of the sample is in the top ten clones.

The chain links TRDV2 with TRDJ1; the D gene cannot be resolved reliably. The sequencing sample was made of Vgamma9Vdelta2 gamma-delta T cells from adult blood. The receptor's source is a human donor. Read as DNA, the sequence is TGTGCCTGTGATAAACTGTGGGACACAGAATACACCGATAAACTCATCTTT. This is translated as CACDKLWDTEYTDKLIF.